Included here is one TCR beta chain sequence, with context. TCRdb keeps only in-frame clones here, not all; method: immunoSEQ multiplex PCR. The table records around 77,000 clones, roughly 84% of them present only once. The CDR3 contains 16 residues. The sample belongs to a study of T cell responses to AZD1222 COVID-19 vaccine. The rearrangement links TRBV21-1 to TRBJ1-5; the table's D call, TRBD1, has no DNA check behind it. TRBV21-1 is reported as a pseudogene. Here the sequenced sample was peripheral blood, taken on day 0 of AZD1222 vaccination. The clonotype was recovered from an adult in good health. The CDR3 is CASSPQGKHSNQPQHF. Written as DNA, the CDR3 is TGTGCCAGCAGCCCCCAGGGCAAGCATAGCAATCAGCCCCAGCATTTT.